Given below is one T cell receptor beta chain in context. Its antigen is unknown. Germline is not matched at one junction end, which may reflect a read error. The source of the sample is a study of CD8 T cells in ankylosing spondylitis. Quantitative molecular-barcoded 5'-RACE generated the TCR beta libraries. In TCRdb, the 5' RACE reads were re-called with MiXCR into one record per CDR3 protein. Among 300,000 to 400,000 distinct CDR3 sequences listed, roughly 11% were seen once. This CDR3 has 15 residues. Germline CDR1 is KGHSH and CDR2 is LQKENI. Study conclusions and caveats: Significantly higher representation of disease-linked clones was reported for matched ankylosing spondylitis synovial fluid. Some of the motif variants had earlier been found in reactive arthritis patients' fluid and blood. Ankylosing spondylitis blood appeared to be characterized by a TCR beta motif of several highly homologous variants.

The chain is built from TRBV18 and TRBJ2-7, with TRBD1 matching 7 bases. The sequence came from a female donor with ankylosing spondylitis or in good health (not recorded which). Sequencing input: blood, either unsorted or a sorted T cell fraction (not recorded which). CDR3 bases: TGTGCCACCTCACCAAGGGACAGTCAAACCTACGAGCAGTACTTC. It is translated as CATSPRDSQTYEQYF. Filled out from reference TRBV18 and TRBJ2-7, the complete variable domain reads NAGVMQNPRHLVRRRGQEARLRCSPMKGHSHVYWYRQLPEEGLKFMVYLQKENIIDESGMPKERFSAEFPKEGPSILRIQQVVRGDSAAYFCATSPRDSQTYEQYFGPGTRLTVT.